The 21 T cell receptor beta chains listed next were all sequenced from one sample in a study of early T cells in non-severe SARS-CoV-2 infection. TCRdb reprocessed the 5' RACE reads with MiXCR, giving one entry per CDR3 protein. The table includes about 50,000 distinct CDR3 sequences, roughly 10% detected once. The specimen was whole blood. The origin of the receptors is an adult who was a healthcare worker with PCR-confirmed SARS-CoV-2 infection or an uninfected control (not recorded which).

In its sample, this clonotype was seen many times. The rearrangement uses TRBV10-2 and TRBJ2-1; D unclear. CDR1 is WSHSY and CDR2 is SAAADI in the germline V gene. V was trimmed by 0 bases and J by 5 bases, leaving 11 bases between them. The CDR3 runs 15 residues. The CDR3 loop reads CASSESAGINNEQFF. The CDR3 DNA follows: TGCGCCAGCAGTGAGTCAGCAGGCATAAACAATGAGCAGTTCTTC.

Many counts were recorded for this clonotype. The rearrangement uses TRBV28 and TRBJ2-1; D ambiguous. V was pared by 8 bases and J by 9 bases, with 17 bases between. CDR3 length: 13 amino acids. The germline CDR1 and CDR2 sequences are MDHEN and SYDVKM. The DNA for the CDR3 is TGTGCCAGCCGCCCGCATGGTTCGGGTGAGCAGTTCTTC. Protein: CASRPHGSGEQFF. Drawing the rest from reference TRBV28 and TRBJ2-1, the complete variable domain is DVKVTQSSRYLVKRTGEKVFLECVQDMDHENMFWYRQDPGLGLRLIYFSYDVKMKEKGDIPEGYSVSREKKERFSLILESASTNQTSMYLCASRPHGSGEQFFGPGTRLTVL.

In this sample, this clonotype turned up many times. The chain couples TRBV14 to TRBJ2-2; perhaps TRBD1 as D (5 bases). Germline V gives CDR1 SGHDN, CDR2 FVKESK. The germline V and J ends were trimmed by 0 bases and 2 bases, with 7 bases remaining between them. The length of the CDR3 is 15 residues. CDR3 protein: CASSQETENTGELFF. CDR3 nucleotide sequence: TGTGCCAGCAGCCAAGAGACAGAAAACACCGGGGAGCTGTTTTTT.

This clonotype has a handful of counts. The rearrangement joins TRBV7-9 to TRBJ2-1, with 8 bases matching TRBD2. Per the germline V gene, CDR1 is SEHNR and CDR2 is FQNEAQ (reference sequence). The CDR3 is made up of 11 amino acids. The CDR3 protein is CVSGLAHEQFF. The CDR3, as DNA: TGTGTATCAGGACTAGCCCATGAGCAGTTCTTC.

This clonotype was seen only a few times. J is TRBJ2-5 and V is TRBV5-1, with a weak D call TRBD1 (7 bases). CDR3 length equals 15 residues. In germline, CDR1 is SGHRS, CDR2 YFSETQ. The V and J ends lost 4 bases and 5 bases respectively, with 18 bases between them. The CDR3 region is CASSPTTGRSETQYF. In nucleotides, the CDR3 is TGCGCCAGCAGCCCGACGACAGGGAGGTCGGAGACCCAGTACTTC.

There are many counts of this clonotype. This CDR3 is CSVPGLDTDTQYF. DNA of the CDR3: TGCAGCGTCCCTGGACTAGACACAGATACGCAGTATTTT. The chain combines TRBV29-1 with TRBJ2-3; 7 nucleotides align to TRBD2. Germline CDR1 reads SQVTM; CDR2 reads ANQGSEA. V lost 6 bases to trimming and J lost 2 bases; unmatched junction nucleotides: 5. This CDR3 spans 13 amino acids.

This clonotype was detected many times. This chain connects TRBV27 to TRBJ2-1, with 7 nucleotides matching TRBD2. CDR1 is MNHEY, CDR2 SMNVEV, per germline (reference sequence). Trimming took 2 bases from V and 4 from J; bases not matched to a gene: 5. The CDR3 extends over 15 amino acids. CDR3 loop: CASSLVLAVYNEQFF. Written as DNA, the CDR3 is TGTGCCAGCAGTTTAGTTCTAGCGGTTTACAATGAGCAGTTCTTC.

This clonotype was picked up many times. This chain joins TRBV6-5 and TRBJ1-5; D gene unclear. The CDR3 runs to 13 residues. Germline V gene sequence: CDR1 MNHEY, CDR2 SVGAGI. V lost 6 bases to trimming and J lost 3 bases, with 9 bases between them. CDR3 coding DNA: TGTGCCAGCAGACCCGGTTACAATCAGCCCCAGCATTTT. Encoded protein: CASRPGYNQPQHF.

This clonotype showed up just a few times. V usage is TRBV12-3 or TRBV12-4 and J usage is TRBJ2-1, with 8 bases that match TRBD2. The CDR3 totals 13 residues. V lost 3 bases, J lost 8 bases, and 3 bases stayed unmatched. The CDR3 DNA sequence: TGTGCCAGCAGTTTGGCGGGACTAGATGAGCAGTTCTTC. This encodes CASSLAGLDEQFF.

The chain recombines TRBV28 with TRBJ1-5; D ambiguous. Trimming took off 4 bases at V and 0 bases at J, with 13 bases between the two ends. This CDR3 contains 16 residues. The germline V gene has CDR1 MDHEN and CDR2 SYDVKM. The CDR3 sequence is CASSSSSGHSNQPQHF. The DNA for the CDR3 is TGTGCCAGCAGTTCTAGTTCGGGTCATAGCAATCAGCCCCAGCATTTT.

This clonotype was seen more than once but under ten times. This chain uses TRBV9 with TRBJ2-6; no firm D call. V lost 0 bases and J lost 3, with 7 bases in between. Germline V gene data show CDR1 as SGDLS and CDR2 as YYNGEE. The CDR3 has 15 residues. CDR3 amino acids: CASSVEPIGANVLTF. For the CDR3, the DNA is TGTGCCAGCAGCGTAGAGCCCATTGGGGCCAACGTCCTGACTTTC.

For this clonotype: Given a much more abundant clone one base away, this may be a read error. The rearrangement links TRBV6-1 to TRBJ1-4, with D hard to call. This CDR3 contains 11 residues. Germline-derived CDR1 and CDR2 are MNHNS and SASEGT. V was shortened by 8 bases and J by 10 bases, with 11 bases between the two germline ends. CDR3 coding DNA: TGTGCCAGCGGCACTCAGGTAAAACTGTTTTTT. Residues: CASGTQVKLFF.

In its sample, this clonotype was seen many times. The chain uses TRBV30 and TRBJ1-3; D is unresolved. From germline, CDR1 is GTSNPN and CDR2 SVGIG (reference sequence). Trimming removed 4 bases from V and 2 bases from J, with 9 bases in between. This CDR3 comprises 13 residues. The CDR3 coding sequence is TGTGCCTGGATGAAGATCCCTGGAAACACCATATATTTT. Protein sequence: CAWMKIPGNTIYF.

Ten or more counts support this clonotype. The V and J genes are TRBV7-2 and TRBJ2-2, with D hard to call. Between the trimmed V and J ends, which lost 5 bases and 1 base, there was a span of 5 bases. The CDR3 length is 13 residues. Germline CDR1 reads SGHTA; CDR2 reads FQGNSA. CDR3 DNA: TGTGCCAGCAGCCCAAGGAACACCGGGGAGCTGTTTTTT. Its translation is CASSPRNTGELFF. The complete variable domain, with remaining parts taken from reference TRBV7-2 and TRBJ2-2, reads GAGVSQSPSNKVTEKGKDVELRCDPISGHTALYWYRQSLGQGLEFLIYFQGNSAPDKSGLPSDRFSAERTGGSVSTLTIQRTQQEDSAVYLCASSPRNTGELFFGEGSRLTVL.

V usage is TRBV2 and J usage is TRBJ2-7; maybe TRBD1 (6 bases). Germline CDR1 SNHLY, CDR2 FYNNEI. Trimming took off 6 bases at V and 2 bases at J, with 8 bases between the two ends. The CDR3 loop spans 12 amino acids. As DNA, the CDR3 is TGTGCCAGCAGACGGGACACCTACGAGCAGTACTTC. Amino acid sequence: CASRRDTYEQYF.

A few counts support this clonotype. J is TRBJ2-7 and V is TRBV28; tentative D call: TRBD1 (6 bases). The CDR3 totals 12 residues. V dropped 5 bases and J dropped 4 bases, with 9 bases sitting between them. Germline CDR1 is MDHEN and CDR2 is SYDVKM. The CDR3 DNA reads TGTGCCAGCAGTAGACAGGAATACGAGCAGTACTTC. Encoded protein: CASSRQEYEQYF. The full variable domain, rest sourced from reference TRBV28 and TRBJ2-7, is DVKVTQSSRYLVKRTGEKVFLECVQDMDHENMFWYRQDPGLGLRLIYFSYDVKMKEKGDIPEGYSVSREKKERFSLILESASTNQTSMYLCASSRQEYEQYFGPGTRLTVT.

Comments on this clonotype: A much larger clone lies a single base off, so this may be a read error. This chain joins TRBV6-6 and TRBJ2-7; 9 bases agree with TRBD1. The ends lost 4 bases at V and 8 bases at J; junction bases unmatched: 18. Germline V gene sequence: CDR1 MNHNY, CDR2 SVGAGI (reference sequence). The CDR3 contains 17 residues. The CDR3 sequence is CASSSRTGDLRRDKQYF. The CDR3 DNA is TGTGCCAGCAGTTCCAGGACAGGGGATCTGCGTCGGGACAAGCAGTACTTC.

This clonotype occurred many times. The chain carries TRBV20-1 and TRBJ2-2; D gene unclear. The germline V gene encodes CDR1 DFQATT and CDR2 SNEGSKA (reference sequence). The V gene lost 3 bases and the J gene lost 1 base, with 9 bases spanning the gap. The CDR3 runs 14 residues. CDR3 protein: CSASKMVNTGELFF. The CDR3 DNA is TGCAGTGCTAGCAAGATGGTGAACACCGGGGAGCTGTTTTTT.

At least ten counts were recorded for this clonotype. The chain recombines TRBV6-4 with TRBJ2-3; 7 bases align to TRBD2. Germline loops: CDR1 MRHNA, CDR2 SNTAGT. The CDR3 contains 14 residues. The V and J ends lost 4 bases and 2 bases, in that order; junction bases with no gene match: 3. CDR3 amino acids: CASSAGGNTDTQYF. CDR3 in DNA: TGTGCCAGCAGTGCGGGAGGAAACACAGATACGCAGTATTTT.

This clonotype was detected ten times or more. The gene calls are TRBV21-1 and TRBJ2-7; the table assigns TRBD1, which was not confirmed against the DNA. TRBV21-1 is labeled a pseudogene. This CDR3 spans 15 amino acids. CDR3 nucleotide sequence: TGTGCCAGCAGCATGGGGAACAGGAGCCGTTACGAGCAGTACTTC. Protein sequence: CASSMGNRSRYEQYF.

As for this clonotype: Given a much more abundant clone one base away, this may be a read error. The J gene is TRBJ2-7, the V gene TRBV6-5; 10 bases map to TRBD2. Germline V gene lookup returns CDR1 MNHEY and CDR2 SVGAGI. The CDR3 extends over 15 amino acids. V shed 6 bases, J shed 6 bases, and the junction held 11 bases outside the gene matches. CDR3 amino acids: CASSPRLAGDSEQYF. CDR3 DNA sequence: TGTGCCAGCAGCCCCCGGCTAGCGGGAGACTCCGAGCAGTACTTC.